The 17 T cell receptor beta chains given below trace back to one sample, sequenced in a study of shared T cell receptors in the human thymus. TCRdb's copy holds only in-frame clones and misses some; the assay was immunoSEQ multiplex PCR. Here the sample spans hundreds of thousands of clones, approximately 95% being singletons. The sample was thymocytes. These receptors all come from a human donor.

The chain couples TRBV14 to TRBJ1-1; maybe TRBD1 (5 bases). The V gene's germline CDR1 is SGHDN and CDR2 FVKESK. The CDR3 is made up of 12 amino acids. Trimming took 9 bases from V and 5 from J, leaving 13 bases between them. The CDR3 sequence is CASKQGGTEAFF. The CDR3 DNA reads TGTGCCAGTAAGCAGGGTGGGACTGAAGCTTTCTTT.

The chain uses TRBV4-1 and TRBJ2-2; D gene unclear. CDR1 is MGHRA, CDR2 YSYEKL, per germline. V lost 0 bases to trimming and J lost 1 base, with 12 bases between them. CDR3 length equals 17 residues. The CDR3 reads CASSQESPPENTGELFF. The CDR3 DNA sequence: TGCGCCAGCAGCCAAGAGTCGCCGCCAGAGAACACCGGGGAGCTGTTTTTT.

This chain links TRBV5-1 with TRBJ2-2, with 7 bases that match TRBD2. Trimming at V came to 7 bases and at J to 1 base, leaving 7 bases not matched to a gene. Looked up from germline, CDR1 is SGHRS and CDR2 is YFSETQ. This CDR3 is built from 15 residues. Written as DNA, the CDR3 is TGCGCCAGCGTCCCGCAGCGGGGGAACACCGGGGAGCTGTTTTTT. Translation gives CASVPQRGNTGELFF.

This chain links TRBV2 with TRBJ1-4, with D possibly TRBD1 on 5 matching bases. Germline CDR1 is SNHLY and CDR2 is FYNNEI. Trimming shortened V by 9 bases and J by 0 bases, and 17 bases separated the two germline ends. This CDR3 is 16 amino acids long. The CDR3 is CASSDLGTATNEKLFF. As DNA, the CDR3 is TGTGCCAGTTCGGACCTGGGGACCGCAACTAATGAAAAACTGTTTTTT.

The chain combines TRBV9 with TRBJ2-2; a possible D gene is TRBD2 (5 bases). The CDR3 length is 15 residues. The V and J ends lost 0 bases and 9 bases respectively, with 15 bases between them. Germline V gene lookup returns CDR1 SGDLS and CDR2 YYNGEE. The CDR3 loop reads CASSVEGSDGRELFF. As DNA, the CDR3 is TGTGCCAGCAGCGTAGAAGGGTCGGACGGGAGGGAGCTGTTTTTT. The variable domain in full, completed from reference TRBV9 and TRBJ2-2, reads DSGVTQTPKHLITATGQRVTLRCSPRSGDLSVYWYQQSLDQGLQFLIQYYNGEERAKGNILERFSAQQFPDLHSELNLSSLELGDSALYFCASSVEGSDGRELFFGEGSRLTVL.

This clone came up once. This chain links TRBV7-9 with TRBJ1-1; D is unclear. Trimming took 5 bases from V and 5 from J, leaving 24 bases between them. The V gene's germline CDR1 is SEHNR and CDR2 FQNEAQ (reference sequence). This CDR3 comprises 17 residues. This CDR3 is CASSQPPRGPLKTEAFF. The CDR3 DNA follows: TGTGCCAGCAGCCAACCCCCGCGTGGGCCCCTAAAGACTGAAGCTTTCTTT.

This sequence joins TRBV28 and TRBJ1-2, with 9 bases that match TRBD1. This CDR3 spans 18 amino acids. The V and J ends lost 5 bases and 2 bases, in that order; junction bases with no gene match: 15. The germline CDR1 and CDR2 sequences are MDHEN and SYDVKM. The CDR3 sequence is CASSQGGTGYGGNYGYTF. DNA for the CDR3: TGTGCCAGCAGTCAAGGGGGGACAGGGTATGGCGGGAACTATGGCTACACCTTC.

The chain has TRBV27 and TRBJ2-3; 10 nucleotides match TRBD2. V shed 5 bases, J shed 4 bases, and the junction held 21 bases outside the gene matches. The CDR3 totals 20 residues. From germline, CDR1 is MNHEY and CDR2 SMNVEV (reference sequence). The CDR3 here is CASSPAGTSERWHPADTQYF. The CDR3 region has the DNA TGTGCCAGCAGTCCCGCCGGGACTAGCGAAAGGTGGCATCCGGCAGATACGCAGTATTTT.

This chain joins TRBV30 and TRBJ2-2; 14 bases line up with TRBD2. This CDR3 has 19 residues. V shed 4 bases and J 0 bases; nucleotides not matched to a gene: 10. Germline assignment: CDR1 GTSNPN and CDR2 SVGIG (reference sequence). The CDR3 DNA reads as TGTGCCTGGACCCTGGGACTAGCGGGAGCGCGGGCGAACACCGGGGAGCTGTTTTTT. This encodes CAWTLGLAGARANTGELFF.

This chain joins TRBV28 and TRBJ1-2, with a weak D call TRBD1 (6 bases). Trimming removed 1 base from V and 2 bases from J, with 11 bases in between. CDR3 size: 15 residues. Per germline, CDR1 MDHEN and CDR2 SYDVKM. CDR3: CASSLLTGTNYGYTF. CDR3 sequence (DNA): TGTGCCAGCAGTTTATTAACAGGGACAAACTATGGCTACACCTTC.

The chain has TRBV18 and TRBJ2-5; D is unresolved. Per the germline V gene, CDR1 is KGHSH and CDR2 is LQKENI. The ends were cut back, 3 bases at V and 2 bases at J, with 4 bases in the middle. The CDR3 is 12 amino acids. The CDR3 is CASSPRQETQYF. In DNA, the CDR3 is TGTGCCAGCTCACCCCGACAAGAGACCCAGTACTTC.

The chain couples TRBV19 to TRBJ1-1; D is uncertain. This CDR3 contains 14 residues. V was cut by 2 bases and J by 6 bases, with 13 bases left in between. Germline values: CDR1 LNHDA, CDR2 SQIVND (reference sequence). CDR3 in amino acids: CASSINRAPPEAFF. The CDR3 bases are TGTGCCAGTAGTATAAACCGGGCCCCCCCTGAAGCTTTCTTT.

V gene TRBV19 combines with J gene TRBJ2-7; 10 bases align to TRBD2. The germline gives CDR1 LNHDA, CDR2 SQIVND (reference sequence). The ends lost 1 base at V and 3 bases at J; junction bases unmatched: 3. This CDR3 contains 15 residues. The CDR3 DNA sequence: TGTGCCAGTAGTATAGGTCTAGCGGGAGACTACGAGCAGTACTTC. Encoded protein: CASSIGLAGDYEQYF.

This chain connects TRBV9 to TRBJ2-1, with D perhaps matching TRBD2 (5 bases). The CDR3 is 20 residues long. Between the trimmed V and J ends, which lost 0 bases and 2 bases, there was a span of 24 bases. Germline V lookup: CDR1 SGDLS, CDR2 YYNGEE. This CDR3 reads CASSVEALFGVAPAYNEQFF. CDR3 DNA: TGTGCCAGCAGCGTAGAAGCCCTGTTTGGAGTAGCGCCAGCCTACAATGAGCAGTTCTTC.

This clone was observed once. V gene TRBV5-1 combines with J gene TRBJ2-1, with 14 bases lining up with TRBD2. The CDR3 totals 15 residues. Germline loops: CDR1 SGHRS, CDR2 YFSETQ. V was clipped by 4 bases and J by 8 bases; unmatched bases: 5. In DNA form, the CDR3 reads TGCGCCAGCAGCCCCGGGACTAGCGGGAGTCATGAGCAGTTCTTC. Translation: CASSPGTSGSHEQFF.

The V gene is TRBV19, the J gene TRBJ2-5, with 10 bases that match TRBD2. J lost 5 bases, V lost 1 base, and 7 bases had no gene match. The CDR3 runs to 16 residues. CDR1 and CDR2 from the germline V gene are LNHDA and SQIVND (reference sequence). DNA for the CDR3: TGTGCCAGTAGTATAGGGCTAGCGGGAGTATTCGAGACCCAGTACTTC. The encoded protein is CASSIGLAGVFETQYF.

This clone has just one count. The CDR3 spells CASRPKANSGNTIYF. In DNA, the CDR3 is TGTGCCAGTAGACCTAAGGCCAACTCTGGAAACACCATATATTTT. The V gene is TRBV19, the J gene TRBJ1-3; no clear D gene. The germline V gene encodes CDR1 LNHDA and CDR2 SQIVND (reference sequence). Trimming left V 6 bases short and J 0 bases short, with 12 bases between. This CDR3 is 15 amino acids long.